The rows below give T cell receptor beta chains drawn from one sample of a study of blood T cell repertoires in COVID-19. The method was immunoSEQ multiplex PCR; TCRdb's version includes in-frame clones alone and lacks a portion of them. This sample carries nearly 300,000 clones, approximately 84% of them seen once, and the ten largest clones take almost 1.5%. The material sequenced was peripheral blood. The receptors here all came from a human donor with COVID-19, enrolled during active disease. The donor label of this sample is uncertain. Each CDR3 is given with its conserved first and last residue. D genes are given only for firm matches. Where a row states a size, it is once, few, many or the class of an expanded clone; other rows omit it.

clone_size	v_call	d_call	j_call	cdr3_aa	cdr3_nt
few	TRBV25-1	-	TRBJ1-3	CASSDTAGNTIYF	TGTGCCAGCAGTGATACAGCAGGAAACACCATATATTTT
-	TRBV14	TRBD2	TRBJ2-1	CASSQGPTSGRPLSSYNEQFF	TGTGCCAGCAGCCAGGGGCCAACTAGCGGGAGGCCCCTTAGCTCCTACAATGAGCAGTTCTTC
few	TRBV11-2	-	TRBJ1-1	CASSSGTSKAFF	TGTGCCAGCAGCTCCGGGACAAGCAAAGCTTTCTTT
-	TRBV19	-	TRBJ2-2	CASSISGNRAGTGELFF	TGTGCCAGTAGTATATCAGGGAACAGGGCGGGCACCGGGGAGCTGTTTTTT
-	TRBV12-3/TRBV12-4	TRBD2	TRBJ2-1	CASSLSGSAEQFF	TGTGCCAGCAGTTTAAGCGGGAGCGCTGAGCAGTTCTTC
-	TRBV7-8	-	TRBJ1-5	CASTDYRVYSNQPQHF	TGTGCCAGCACTGACTACAGGGTGTATAGCAATCAGCCCCAGCATTTT
-	TRBV5-6	-	TRBJ2-7	CASSLGSTYEQYF	TGTGCCAGCAGCTTGGGGAGCACCTACGAGCAGTACTTC
-	TRBV5-1	-	TRBJ2-3	CASSRTGQGSTDTQYF	TGCGCCAGCAGCCGAACGGGTCAGGGGAGCACAGATACGCAGTATTTT
-	TRBV7-9	-	TRBJ2-7	CASSPTGYEQYF	TGTGCCAGCAGCCCGACTGGTTACGAGCAGTACTTC
few	TRBV6-4	-	TRBJ2-1	CASSDSWGSEQFF	TGTGCCAGCAGTGACTCGTGGGGCAGTGAGCAGTTCTTC
-	TRBV7-9	-	TRBJ1-5	CASSLEQGGQPQHF	TGTGCCAGCAGCTTAGAACAGGGTGGTCAGCCCCAGCATTTT
-	TRBV6-6	TRBD2	TRBJ2-7	CASSPSGMAYEQYF	TGTGCCAGCAGTCCTAGCGGGATGGCTTACGAGCAGTACTTC
-	TRBV7-9	-	TRBJ2-6	CASSHGQTSGANVLTF	TGTGCCAGCAGCCATGGACAGACCTCTGGGGCCAACGTCCTGACTTTC
-	TRBV9	TRBD1	TRBJ2-5	CASSASIGTGEETQYF	TGTGCCAGCAGCGCCTCTATTGGGACAGGGGAAGAGACCCAGTACTTC
-	TRBV11-1	-	TRBJ2-1	CASSFGAFGINEQFF	TGTGCCAGCAGCTTCGGAGCCTTCGGAATAAATGAGCAGTTCTTC
-	TRBV29-1	TRBD1	TRBJ1-1	CSVPGTGSYGDTEAFF	TGCAGCGTCCCCGGGACAGGATCTTACGGGGACACTGAAGCTTTCTTT
-	TRBV30	TRBD1	TRBJ1-6	CAWSPGQGDSPLHF	TGTGCCTGGAGCCCGGGACAGGGAGATTCACCCCTCCACTTT
-	TRBV6-5	-	TRBJ2-3	CASRRTPGTQYF	TGTGCCAGCAGGCGGACCCCAGGGACGCAGTATTTT
-	TRBV6-5	-	TRBJ2-7	CASSLSGVGVYEQYF	TGTGCCAGCAGCCTCTCGGGGGTTGGGGTTTACGAGCAGTACTTC
-	TRBV6-5	TRBD1	TRBJ1-3	CATETGNGNTIYF	TGTGCCACGGAGACAGGGAATGGAAACACCATATATTTT
-	TRBV15	-	TRBJ1-6	CATSRDQGPGSPLHF	TGTGCCACCAGCAGAGATCAGGGTCCGGGTTCACCCCTCCACTTT
-	TRBV5-4	TRBD2	TRBJ2-3	CASSTRAGWGADTQYF	TGTGCCAGCAGCACGCGAGCGGGGTGGGGTGCAGATACGCAGTATTTT
-	TRBV5-1	-	TRBJ2-5	CASSLGQTRWETQYF	TGCGCCAGCAGCTTGGGACAGACCCGGTGGGAGACCCAGTACTTC
many	TRBV4-2	-	TRBJ1-3	CASSHARISGNTIYF	TGTGCCAGCAGCCATGCCAGAATCTCTGGAAACACCATATATTTT
-	TRBV9	-	TRBJ1-5	CASSAGGGTQPQHF	TGTGCCAGCAGCGCTGGGGGAGGGACTCAGCCCCAGCATTTT
-	TRBV3-1/TRBV3-2	-	TRBJ2-3	CASSWGTVTDTQYF	TGTGCCAGCAGCTGGGGGACTGTCACAGATACGCAGTATTTT
-	TRBV30	TRBD2	TRBJ2-3	CAWTGLADTDTQYF	TGTGCCTGGACGGGACTAGCGGATACAGATACGCAGTATTTT
many	TRBV30	-	TRBJ2-2	CAWAPRTAWDTGELFF	TGTGCCTGGGCACCCCGGACAGCTTGGGACACCGGGGAGCTGTTTTTT
-	TRBV4-2	-	TRBJ1-5	CASSQDPRGGLSNQPQHF	TGTGCCAGCAGCCAAGACCCCCGGGGGGGGCTAAGCAATCAGCCCCAGCATTTT
few	TRBV29-1	-	TRBJ1-1	CSVGSGADTEAFF	TGCAGCGTTGGTTCAGGGGCGGACACTGAAGCTTTCTTT
-	TRBV28	-	TRBJ1-6	CASSSQPGHLYNSPLHF	TGTGCCAGCAGTTCTCAACCGGGACATCTCTATAATTCACCCCTCCACTTT
-	TRBV7-2	TRBD2	TRBJ2-2	CASSQLRRETGELFF	TGTGCCAGCAGCCAACTCCGGCGGGAGACCGGGGAGCTGTTTTTT
-	TRBV3-1/TRBV3-2	TRBD1	TRBJ1-1	CASSGPLTGGLEAFF	TGTGCCAGCAGCGGGCCTCTCACAGGGGGCTTAGAAGCTTTCTTT
-	TRBV3-1/TRBV3-2	TRBD1	TRBJ2-2	CASKDRVDTGELFF	TGTGCCAGCAAGGACAGGGTGGACACCGGGGAGCTGTTTTTT
once	TRBV5-1	TRBD2	TRBJ2-3	CASSTGLAGTDTQYF	TGCGCCAGCAGCACCGGACTAGCGGGAACAGATACGCAGTATTTT
-	TRBV7-2	-	TRBJ1-4	CASSLFPLTNEKLFF	TGTGCCAGCAGCTTATTCCCTTTAACTAATGAAAAACTGTTTTTT